This entry lists 29 T cell receptor beta chains sequenced from one sample in a study. TCRdb re-called the RT-PCR reads with MiXCR, one entry per CDR3 protein. The table lists approximately 720,000 distinct CDR3 sequences, around 14% of them singletons. The material sequenced was memory CD4+ T cells from blood. Receptors were obtained from a female donor in good health, serving as a healthy control.

This clonotype appeared a few times. The chain carries TRBV12-3 or TRBV12-4 and TRBJ1-3; D not resolved. V was pared by 5 bases and J by 0 bases, with 11 bases between. CDR3 length equals 15 residues. Here the CDR3 reads CASSPDSASGNTIYF. Written as DNA, the CDR3 is TGTGCCAGCAGTCCCGACTCCGCCTCTGGAAACACCATATATTTT.

This clonotype was seen many times. V is TRBV12-3 or TRBV12-4 and J is TRBJ2-2; D perhaps matches TRBD1 (6 bases). The germline V and J ends were trimmed by 1 base and 4 bases, with 10 bases remaining between them. The CDR3 is 15 residues long. The CDR3 region is CASSLGGPSTGELFF. For the CDR3, the DNA is TGTGCCAGCAGTTTAGGGGGGCCAAGCACCGGGGAGCTGTTTTTT.

The sample holds many counts of this clonotype. This sequence joins TRBV12-3 or TRBV12-4 and TRBJ1-2; D possibly corresponds to TRBD1 (6 bases). The CDR3 is made up of 14 amino acids. With 6 bases removed from V and 3 bases from J, the gap between germline ends came to 14 bases. The CDR3 region has the DNA TGTGCCAGCAGCCCTGGGGGGGGCGACTATGGCTACACCTTC. This codes for CASSPGGGDYGYTF.

The chain couples TRBV5-1 to TRBJ2-7; possible D gene TRBD1, 6 bases. V was pared by 4 bases and J by 3 bases, with 17 bases between. This CDR3 region has 15 residues. Germline CDR1 is SGHRS and CDR2 is YFSETQ. This CDR3 reads CASSPRQATGYEQYF. The CDR3 DNA reads TGCGCCAGCAGCCCGCGACAGGCCACCGGCTACGAGCAGTACTTC.

There are a few counts of this clonotype. The chain couples TRBV30 to TRBJ2-1; 8 bases line up with TRBD2. With 5 bases clipped from V and 5 bases from J, the junction kept 2 bases outside the gene matches. The CDR3 loop spans 12 amino acids. Germline lookup yields CDR1 GTSNPN and CDR2 SVGIG (reference sequence). In DNA, the CDR3 is TGTGCCTGGCAGGGACTAGACAATGAGCAGTTCTTC. This translates into CAWQGLDNEQFF.

At least ten counts were recorded for this clonotype. The chain combines TRBV20-1 with TRBJ2-4; TRBD1 might be the D (6 bases). CDR1 and CDR2 (germline): DFQATT, SNEGSKA (reference sequence). V gave up 0 bases and J gave up 0 bases, with 12 bases separating them. This CDR3 is 16 amino acids long. The CDR3 here is CSARDMGAGAKNIQYF. The DNA for the CDR3 is TGCAGTGCTAGAGATATGGGGGCTGGAGCCAAAAACATTCAGTACTTC.

The chain uses TRBV28 and TRBJ1-2; maybe TRBD1 (5 bases). Trimming took off 5 bases at V and 5 bases at J, with 9 bases between the two ends. The CDR3 is 12 residues long. Germline V CDR1 and CDR2: MDHEN, SYDVKM. The CDR3 spells CASSKRTYGYTF. The DNA of the CDR3 is TGTGCCAGCAGTAAGCGGACATATGGCTACACCTTC.

This clonotype appeared a few times. The gene calls are TRBV9 and TRBJ2-3, with 11 bases fitting TRBD2. V dropped 0 bases and J dropped 5; count of bases not matched to a gene: 5. Germline V gene data show CDR1 as SGDLS and CDR2 as YYNGEE. The CDR3 has 16 amino acids. This CDR3 reads CASSVEIAGGGDTQYF. In nucleotides, the CDR3 is TGTGCCAGCAGCGTAGAAATAGCGGGAGGGGGAGATACGCAGTATTTT.

The sample holds a few counts of this clonotype. The gene calls are TRBV6-1 and TRBJ1-5, with D possibly matching TRBD1 (5 bases). The CDR3 is 13 amino acids. Deletions cut 2 bases from V and 9 bases from J, with 11 bases between. Germline lookup yields CDR1 MNHNS and CDR2 SASEGT. CDR3 coding DNA: TGTGCCAGCAGTGAAATCCGGGGGGGGCCCCAGCATTTT. It yields the protein CASSEIRGGPQHF.

The chain is built from TRBV6-1 and TRBJ1-5, with D unclear. Germline lookup yields CDR1 MNHNS and CDR2 SASEGT. V lost 2 bases to trimming and J lost 0 bases, with 5 bases between them. The CDR3 covers 14 residues. The CDR3 loop reads CASSETNSNQPQHF. The CDR3 DNA is TGTGCCAGCAGTGAAACAAATAGCAATCAGCCCCAGCATTTT.

This clonotype was detected a few times. This chain joins TRBV6-2 or TRBV6-3 and TRBJ2-1; 13 bases are a match to TRBD2. In germline, CDR1 is MNHEY, CDR2 SVGEGT. V shed 2 bases and J 0 bases; nucleotides not matched to a gene: 13. The CDR3 totals 21 residues. The CDR3 region is CASSYPIGLAGVQPSYNEQFF. DNA for the CDR3: TGTGCCAGCAGTTACCCGATCGGACTAGCGGGAGTGCAACCCTCCTACAATGAGCAGTTCTTC.

This clonotype was seen a few times. The chain links TRBV30 to TRBJ2-5; 9 nucleotides line up with TRBD2. The CDR3 consists of 14 residues. From germline, CDR1 is GTSNPN and CDR2 SVGIG (reference sequence). Unmatched junction bases numbered 4, after V lost 4 bases and J lost 1 base. Written as DNA, the CDR3 is TGTGCCTGGAAGGTTAGCGGGAGCCAAGAGACCCAGTACTTC. It codes for CAWKVSGSQETQYF.

V and J are TRBV12-3 or TRBV12-4 and TRBJ2-1; 10 nucleotides align to TRBD2. V lost 6 bases and J lost 5; bases outside the gene matches: 22. The CDR3 is 20 amino acids. The CDR3 loop is CASRSGTSESPLRRNNEQFF. CDR3 DNA: TGTGCCAGCAGGTCCGGGACTAGCGAATCCCCACTCAGGAGGAACAATGAGCAGTTCTTC.

This clonotype was detected ten times or more. The chain links TRBV6-5 to TRBJ1-2, with unresolved D. Germline CDR1 is MNHEY and CDR2 is SVGAGI. Trimming took 8 bases from V and 2 from J, leaving 9 bases between them. The CDR3 is made up of 12 amino acids. As DNA, the CDR3 is TGTGCCAGCGGGGAAGGGAACTATGGCTACACCTTC. Translation gives CASGEGNYGYTF.

The chain recombines TRBV6-4 with TRBJ1-1, with D hard to call. Per the germline V gene, CDR1 is MRHNA and CDR2 is SNTAGT. CDR3 length equals 12 residues. Trimming left V 6 bases short and J 1 base short, with 6 bases between. CDR3 loop: CASRTANTEAFF. DNA of the CDR3: TGTGCCAGCAGAACAGCGAACACTGAAGCTTTCTTT.

This clonotype was seen at least ten times. The chain recombines TRBV20-1 with TRBJ2-2; D is perhaps TRBD2 (6 bases). Deletions cut 3 bases from V and 3 bases from J, with 11 bases between. Germline CDR1 DFQATT, CDR2 SNEGSKA (reference sequence). CDR3 length: 14 amino acids. CDR3: CSASGDWYTGELFF. In nucleotides, the CDR3 is TGCAGTGCTAGTGGGGACTGGTACACCGGGGAGCTGTTTTTT.

This clonotype has a handful of counts. The CDR3 DNA follows: TGTGCCAGCAGCCGGTCGGGACAGGGATCTTACGAGCAGTACTTC. The encoded protein is CASSRSGQGSYEQYF. V usage is TRBV7-2 and J usage is TRBJ2-7, with 9 bases lining up with TRBD1. CDR1 and CDR2 (germline): SGHTA, FQGNSA. The CDR3 extends over 15 amino acids. Trimming removed 5 bases from V and 4 bases from J; junction bases left unmatched: 9. Using reference TRBV7-2 and TRBJ2-7 for the parts outside the CDR3, the full variable domain is GAGVSQSPSNKVTEKGKDVELRCDPISGHTALYWYRQSLGQGLEFLIYFQGNSAPDKSGLPSDRFSAERTGGSVSTLTIQRTQQEDSAVYLCASSRSGQGSYEQYFGPGTRLTVT.

The chain joins TRBV5-5 to TRBJ1-3; a weak D match, TRBD1 (5 bases). Germline values: CDR1 SGHKS, CDR2 YYEKEE (reference sequence). The CDR3 totals 19 residues. V lost 6 bases and J lost 3, with 28 bases in between. CDR3 sequence: CASTRPPHEGTNYGNTIYF. CDR3 sequence (DNA): TGTGCCAGCACCCGCCCTCCACACGAAGGGACTAATTATGGAAACACCATATATTTT.

The J gene is TRBJ2-5, the V gene TRBV20-1; 7 bases line up with TRBD2. This CDR3 is built from 12 residues. Germline lookup yields CDR1 DFQATT and CDR2 SNEGSKA (reference sequence). The ends lost 1 base at V and 7 bases at J; junction bases unmatched: 3. The CDR3 sequence: CSARAGRGTQYF. In nucleotides, the CDR3 is TGCAGTGCTAGAGCGGGGAGGGGGACCCAGTACTTC.

The CDR3 protein is CASSFGRSGLSGNTIYF. CDR3 in DNA: TGTGCCAGCAGCTTCGGCCGGTCAGGCCTCTCTGGAAACACCATATATTTT. The V and J genes are TRBV7-2 and TRBJ1-3; D unclear. Germline CDR1 is SGHTA and CDR2 is FQGNSA. This CDR3 comprises 17 residues. V dropped 3 bases and J dropped 0 bases, with 15 bases sitting between them.

This clonotype was observed a few times. The V and J genes are TRBV6-2 or TRBV6-3 and TRBJ1-1; TRBD1 agrees at 7 bases. J gave up 5 bases and V 6 bases, and 18 bases lay outside the gene matches. There are 17 residues in the CDR3. CDR1 and CDR2 (germline): MNHEY, SVGEGT. For the CDR3, the DNA is TGTGCCAGCAGATCCCCCCGGGACAGCCTCCGGGCAACTGAAGCTTTCTTT. This translates into CASRSPRDSLRATEAFF.

This clonotype was found a few times. The rearrangement uses TRBV7-9 and TRBJ2-7, with 9 bases fitting TRBD2. CDR1 is SEHNR, CDR2 FQNEAQ, per germline (reference sequence). The CDR3 extends over 15 amino acids. V shed 0 bases, J shed 3 bases, and the junction held 3 bases outside the gene matches. CDR3 DNA sequence: TGTGCCAGCAGCTTAGCGCTAGCGGGACACTACGAGCAGTACTTC. Translated: CASSLALAGHYEQYF.

This clonotype was detected a few times. V and J are TRBV7-2 and TRBJ2-2; TRBD2 matches at 7 bases. Germline loops: CDR1 SGHTA, CDR2 FQGNSA. V gave up 1 base and J gave up 9 bases; unmatched junction bases: 5. CDR3 length: 14 amino acids. Here the CDR3 DNA reads TGTGCCAGCAGCTTAGGGGGGGGAGTGAGGGAGCTGTTTTTT. Its protein is CASSLGGGVRELFF.

The chain recombines TRBV20-1 with TRBJ2-4; D is uncertain. V shed 5 bases and J shed 1 base, with 15 bases lying between them. CDR3 length: 15 amino acids. Per the germline V gene, CDR1 is DFQATT and CDR2 is SNEGSKA (reference sequence). As DNA, the CDR3 is TGCAGTGCTCTATCATGGAAAGAGGCCAAAAACATTCAGTACTTC. Protein sequence: CSALSWKEAKNIQYF.

This clonotype has just a few counts. The chain couples TRBV7-9 to TRBJ1-5, with 10 bases identical to TRBD1. This CDR3 is 16 amino acids long. The ends lost 2 bases at V and 4 bases at J; junction bases unmatched: 5. Germline loops: CDR1 SEHNR, CDR2 FQNEAQ (reference sequence). CDR3 residues: CASSLWGTGVNQPQHF. The CDR3 nucleotides are TGTGCCAGCAGCTTATGGGGGACAGGGGTTAATCAGCCCCAGCATTTT.

V is TRBV4-2 and J is TRBJ2-2; D call uncertain. Trimming took off 0 bases at V and 6 bases at J, with 8 bases between the two ends. Germline CDR1 is LGHNA and CDR2 is YNFKEQ. The CDR3 covers 14 residues. Here the CDR3 DNA reads TGTGCCAGCAGCCAAGAGGTTGGGGCCGGGGAGCTGTTTTTT. This translates into CASSQEVGAGELFF.

The rearrangement joins TRBV18 to TRBJ2-7, with TRBD2 matching 8 bases. Germline V gene lookup returns CDR1 KGHSH and CDR2 LQKENI. This CDR3 comprises 15 residues. The trim removed 2 bases at V and 6 bases at J, leaving 9 bases unmatched. The CDR3 reads CASSPSTGGESEQYF. The CDR3, as DNA: TGTGCCAGCTCACCATCTACGGGAGGGGAGTCCGAGCAGTACTTC.

This clonotype has a count of ten or more. The rearrangement links TRBV7-9 to TRBJ2-7, with 8 positions matching TRBD2. The CDR3 extends over 15 amino acids. Per the germline V gene, CDR1 is SEHNR and CDR2 is FQNEAQ (reference sequence). Trimming removed 4 bases from V and 5 bases from J; junction bases left unmatched: 10. The CDR3 DNA reads TGTGCCAGCAGCTCCGTAGTAAGCGGGAGACACGAGCAGTACTTC. It is translated as CASSSVVSGRHEQYF.

This clonotype was counted at least ten times. The CDR3 nucleotides read TGTGCCAGCAGTTTTTCGGAACGCACAGATACGCAGTATTTT. Protein: CASSFSERTDTQYF. The J gene is TRBJ2-3, the V gene TRBV28, with unresolved D. The CDR3 contains 14 residues. The V gene's germline CDR1 is MDHEN and CDR2 SYDVKM. Trimming stripped 3 bases from V and 1 base from J, with 8 bases between. The full variable domain, in which reference TRBV28 and TRBJ2-3 provide the parts outside the CDR3, is DVKVTQSSRYLVKRTGEKVFLECVQDMDHENMFWYRQDPGLGLRLIYFSYDVKMKEKGDIPEGYSVSREKKERFSLILESASTNQTSMYLCASSFSERTDTQYFGPGTRLTVL.